The present entry profiles one T cell receptor (beta chain) with its context. Its antigen remains unidentified. The data were taken from a study of T cells in narcolepsy. Only in-frame clones appear in the TCRdb table, and some are missing; sequencing was by immunoSEQ multiplex PCR. The sample lists 32,000 or so clones, roughly 80% occurring once. Study-wide results and limits: Healthy controls reportedly lacked the autoreactive clonotypes serially found in patients' blood. Autoreactive HCRT-specific and TRIB2-specific clonotypes were marked in same-patient CSF-versus-blood CD4+ comparisons.

Germline V gene lookup returns CDR1 GTSNPN and CDR2 SVGIG (reference sequence). Trimming removed 6 bases at V and 4 bases at J, with 37 bases between. CDR3 size: 20 residues. The chain uses TRBV30 and TRBJ2-7; D might be TRBD1 (6 bases). The origin of this receptor is a human donor in good health. The material sequenced was memory (CD45RA-) CD4+ T cells from blood. CDR3 sequence reads: CACPGMGVGQNTPPNYEQYF. The CDR3 DNA sequence: TGTGCCTGCCCCGGGATGGGCGTCGGACAGAACACCCCTCCAAATTACGAGCAGTACTTC.